The 23 T cell receptor beta chains below come from one sample, sequenced in a study of blood T cell repertoires in COVID-19. Produced via immunoSEQ multiplex PCR; TCRdb's table is partial and in-frame only. The data hold about 9,600 clones, with 80% to 90% observed a single time. Input material: peripheral blood. The receptors were sampled from a human donor in a cohort sampled during active COVID-19.

This CDR3 reads CASSLGWTGTYEQYF. In DNA form, the CDR3 reads TGCGCCAGCAGCTTAGGGTGGACAGGGACCTACGAGCAGTACTTC. The chain is built from TRBV5-1 and TRBJ2-7, with 8 nucleotides matching TRBD1. J was trimmed by 2 bases and V by 2 bases; bases with no gene match: 6. The CDR3 has 15 amino acids. CDR1 and CDR2 (germline): SGHRS, YFSETQ.

The chain links TRBV3-1 (or the pseudogene TRBV3-2) to TRBJ2-7; TRBD1 aligns across 10 bases. Germline V gene lookup returns CDR1 LGHDT and CDR2 YNNKEL (reference sequence). Trimming removed 1 base from V and 5 bases from J; junction bases left unmatched: 2. CDR3 length: 14 residues. The CDR3 reads CASSQGQGAHEQYF. The CDR3 nucleotides are TGTGCCAGCAGCCAAGGACAGGGGGCTCACGAGCAGTACTTC.

V is TRBV9 and J is TRBJ2-7; TRBD2 matches at 7 bases. The V segment lost 0 bases and the J segment 2 bases; nucleotides outside the gene matches: 5. The CDR3 covers 15 residues. Per the germline V gene, CDR1 is SGDLS and CDR2 is YYNGEE. This CDR3 is CASSVAASGTYEQYF. Here the CDR3 DNA reads TGTGCCAGCAGCGTAGCGGCTAGCGGTACCTACGAGCAGTACTTC. The full variable domain, completed using reference TRBV9 and TRBJ2-7, is DSGVTQTPKHLITATGQRVTLRCSPRSGDLSVYWYQQSLDQGLQFLIQYYNGEERAKGNILERFSAQQFPDLHSELNLSSLELGDSALYFCASSVAASGTYEQYFGPGTRLTVT.

V is TRBV27 and J is TRBJ2-5, with TRBD1 identical over 9 bases. V trimming: 5 bases; J trimming: 4 bases; junction bases outside the gene matches: 11. This CDR3 region has 16 residues. Per germline, CDR1 MNHEY and CDR2 SMNVEV (reference sequence). The CDR3 nucleotides read TGTGCCAGCAGTCCTCCCCCGGGACAGGGTCGAGAGACCCAGTACTTC. Its translation is CASSPPPGQGRETQYF.

The J gene is TRBJ2-7, the V gene TRBV3-1 (or the pseudogene TRBV3-2); 7 positions agree with TRBD2. The CDR3 is made up of 14 amino acids. CDR1 and CDR2 (germline): LGHDT, YNNKEL (reference sequence). V was clipped by 1 base and J by 5 bases; unmatched bases: 5. The CDR3 sequence: CASSQVLGGDEQYF. The CDR3 DNA sequence: TGTGCCAGCAGCCAAGTCCTGGGGGGGGACGAGCAGTACTTC.

The chain uses TRBV5-6 and TRBJ1-1, with 7 bases aligning to TRBD1. Germline lookup yields CDR1 SGHDT and CDR2 YYEEEE. The CDR3 totals 12 residues. V gave up 4 bases and J gave up 11 bases; unmatched junction bases: 8. CDR3 residues: CASSPRQGSAFF. Written as DNA, the CDR3 is TGTGCCAGCAGCCCAAGACAGGGTAGCGCTTTCTTT.

This clone was observed once. V is TRBV3-1 (or the pseudogene TRBV3-2) and J is TRBJ1-4; weak D call: TRBD1 (5 bases). CDR3 length: 15 amino acids. Per the germline V gene, CDR1 is LGHDT and CDR2 is YNNKEL (reference sequence). Trimming stripped 4 bases from V and 2 bases from J, with 11 bases between. The CDR3 DNA sequence: TGTGCCAGCAGCCTAGGGGCAGGGACTAATGAAAAACTGTTTTTT. It translates to CASSLGAGTNEKLFF.

The chain employs TRBV5-1 and TRBJ2-5; 7 bases are shared with TRBD1. Germline CDR1 and CDR2: SGHRS and YFSETQ. This CDR3 contains 16 residues. V shed 0 bases and J 3 bases; nucleotides not matched to a gene: 8. The CDR3 DNA reads as TGCGCCAGCAGCTTGGTCGGGACAGTCCCTGAAGAGACCCAGTACTTC. Translated: CASSLVGTVPEETQYF.

A few counts support this clone. The genes are TRBV7-9 and TRBJ2-1; 8 bases fit TRBD1. After removal of 5 bases from V and 9 bases from J, the junction contained 9 bases not matched to a gene. The V gene's germline CDR1 is SEHNR and CDR2 FQNEAQ (reference sequence). There are 14 residues in the CDR3. CDR3 nucleotides: TGTGCCAGCAGCGCCGGACAGGGTTTCGCTGAGCAGTTCTTC. Protein sequence: CASSAGQGFAEQFF.

The J gene is TRBJ1-5, the V gene TRBV19; D not resolved. V was cut by 4 bases and J by 9 bases, with 10 bases left in between. This CDR3 has 12 amino acids. The V gene's germline CDR1 is LNHDA and CDR2 SQIVND (reference sequence). Written as DNA, the CDR3 is TGTGCCAGTAGTACTGTTCCGGGGCCCCAGCATTTT. Its protein product is CASSTVPGPQHF.

This clone has more than one count but fewer than ten. The chain is built from TRBV12-5 and TRBJ2-7; 8 nucleotides agree with TRBD1. Unmatched junction bases numbered 6, after V lost 6 bases and J lost 5 bases. This CDR3 spans 13 amino acids. The germline gives CDR1 LGHNT, CDR2 FRNRAP. The CDR3 loop is CASGQDRGHEQYF. CDR3 DNA sequence: TGTGCTAGTGGACAAGACAGGGGCCACGAGCAGTACTTC.

CDR3 in amino acids: CASGPDRGILHF. The CDR3 region has the DNA TGTGCTAGTGGACCGGACAGGGGGATTCTCCACTTT. The chain combines TRBV12-5 with TRBJ1-6; 10 nucleotides line up with TRBD1. Unmatched junction bases numbered 6, after V lost 6 bases and J lost 16 bases. The germline gives CDR1 LGHNT, CDR2 FRNRAP. The CDR3 consists of 12 residues. Complete variable domain (other parts from reference TRBV12-5 and TRBJ1-6): DARVTQTPRHKVTEMGQEVTMRCQPILGHNTVFWYRQTMMQGLELLAYFRNRAPLDDSGMPKDRFSAEMPDATLATLKIQPSEPRDSAVYFCASGPDRGILHFGNGTRLTVT.

The genes are TRBV6-5 and TRBJ2-3; TRBD2 aligns across 11 bases. The V and J ends lost 6 bases and 5 bases, in that order; junction bases with no gene match: 7. The CDR3 totals 15 residues. Per the germline V gene, CDR1 is MNHEY and CDR2 is SVGAGI. CDR3 nucleotides: TGTGCCAGCAGCTTAGCGGGGGGGCCGAAAGATACGCAGTATTTT. Protein product: CASSLAGGPKDTQYF.

This chain links TRBV9 with TRBJ1-6; TRBD1 might be the D (5 bases). Trimming stripped 1 base from V and 8 bases from J, with 10 bases between. The CDR3 length is 14 residues. CDR1 is SGDLS, CDR2 YYNGEE, per germline. The CDR3: CASSVSGDDSPLHF. CDR3 DNA: TGTGCCAGCAGCGTATCGGGGGACGATTCACCCCTCCACTTT.

The V gene is TRBV7-6, the J gene TRBJ2-7; TRBD1 agrees at 8 bases. V shed 6 bases, J shed 7 bases, and the junction held 14 bases outside the gene matches. The CDR3 sequence is 15 residues long. Germline CDR1 reads SGHVS; CDR2 reads FNYEAQ. CDR3 residues: CASSSHGTGRGEQYF. DNA for the CDR3: TGTGCCAGCAGTTCACACGGGACAGGTCGAGGAGAGCAGTACTTC.

The J gene is TRBJ1-1, the V gene TRBV6-5; D ambiguous. CDR1 is MNHEY and CDR2 is SVGAGI in the germline V gene. The length of the CDR3 is 13 residues. Trimming pared 2 bases from V and 3 bases from J, leaving 7 bases between. The CDR3 protein is CASSYEGDTEAFF. In DNA form, the CDR3 reads TGTGCCAGCAGTTACGAAGGAGACACTGAAGCTTTCTTT.

The chain uses TRBV3-1 (or the pseudogene TRBV3-2) and TRBJ1-2, with 11 bases fitting TRBD1. Germline V gives CDR1 LGHDT, CDR2 YNNKEL (reference sequence). This CDR3 is 15 amino acids long. V shed 4 bases, J shed 4 bases, and the junction held 5 bases outside the gene matches. In DNA form, the CDR3 reads TGTGCCAGCAGCCTGGCGGGACAGGGGGTCTATGGCTACACCTTC. It specifies CASSLAGQGVYGYTF.

This clone has just one count. The sample holds other DNA sequences that translate to the same CDR3. The chain employs TRBV3-1 (or the pseudogene TRBV3-2) and TRBJ1-6; D unclear. This CDR3 has 13 amino acids. Trimming took 3 bases from V and 8 from J, leaving 8 bases between them. Germline V gene sequence: CDR1 LGHDT, CDR2 YNNKEL (reference sequence). The CDR3 nucleotides read TGTGCCAGCAGCCAGGTACCAGATTCACCCCTCCACTTT. This codes for CASSQVPDSPLHF.

J is TRBJ2-6 and V is TRBV4-1; 9 bases agree with TRBD1. The V gene's germline CDR1 is MGHRA and CDR2 YSYEKL. The trim removed 1 base at V and 0 bases at J, leaving 1 base unmatched. The CDR3 spans 17 residues. In nucleotides, the CDR3 is TGCGCCAGCAGCCAAGTACAGGGGGCCTCTGGGGCCAACGTCCTGACTTTC. Amino acids: CASSQVQGASGANVLTF.

The rearrangement uses TRBV6-6 and TRBJ1-5, with TRBD1 matching over 7 bases. V was pared by 4 bases and J by 3 bases, with 3 bases of the junction left unmatched. CDR3 length: 14 residues. The germline CDR1 and CDR2 sequences are MNHNY and SVGAGI (reference sequence). The chain's CDR3 is CASSSGQVNQPQHF. CDR3 DNA: TGTGCCAGCAGTTCCGGACAGGTCAATCAGCCCCAGCATTTT.

The gene calls are TRBV7-3 and TRBJ2-5; the match to TRBD2 covers 8 bases. Germline V gene data show CDR1 as SGHTA and CDR2 as FQGTGA. V lost 5 bases to trimming and J lost 4 bases; unmatched junction nucleotides: 9. CDR3 length equals 15 residues. The CDR3 region has the DNA TGTGCCAGCAGCGTCGCGGGGGGAAACGGAGAGACCCAGTACTTC. It yields the protein CASSVAGGNGETQYF.

The V call is TRBV12-3 or TRBV12-4, the J call TRBJ2-5, with 7 bases lining up with TRBD2. Trimming cost V 6 bases and J 2 bases; bases outside gene matches: 3. The CDR3 is 13 residues long. The CDR3 here is CASSSAGQETQYF. The CDR3 nucleotides read TGTGCCAGCAGCTCAGCGGGGCAAGAGACCCAGTACTTC.

This chain uses TRBV19 with TRBJ1-5, with TRBD1 as a possible D gene (6 bases). Trimming pared 3 bases from V and 5 bases from J, leaving 11 bases between. The CDR3 is 14 residues long. Germline assignment: CDR1 LNHDA and CDR2 SQIVND (reference sequence). CDR3 region: CASSIRQAHQPQHF. CDR3 bases: TGTGCCAGTAGTATCCGACAGGCCCATCAGCCCCAGCATTTT.